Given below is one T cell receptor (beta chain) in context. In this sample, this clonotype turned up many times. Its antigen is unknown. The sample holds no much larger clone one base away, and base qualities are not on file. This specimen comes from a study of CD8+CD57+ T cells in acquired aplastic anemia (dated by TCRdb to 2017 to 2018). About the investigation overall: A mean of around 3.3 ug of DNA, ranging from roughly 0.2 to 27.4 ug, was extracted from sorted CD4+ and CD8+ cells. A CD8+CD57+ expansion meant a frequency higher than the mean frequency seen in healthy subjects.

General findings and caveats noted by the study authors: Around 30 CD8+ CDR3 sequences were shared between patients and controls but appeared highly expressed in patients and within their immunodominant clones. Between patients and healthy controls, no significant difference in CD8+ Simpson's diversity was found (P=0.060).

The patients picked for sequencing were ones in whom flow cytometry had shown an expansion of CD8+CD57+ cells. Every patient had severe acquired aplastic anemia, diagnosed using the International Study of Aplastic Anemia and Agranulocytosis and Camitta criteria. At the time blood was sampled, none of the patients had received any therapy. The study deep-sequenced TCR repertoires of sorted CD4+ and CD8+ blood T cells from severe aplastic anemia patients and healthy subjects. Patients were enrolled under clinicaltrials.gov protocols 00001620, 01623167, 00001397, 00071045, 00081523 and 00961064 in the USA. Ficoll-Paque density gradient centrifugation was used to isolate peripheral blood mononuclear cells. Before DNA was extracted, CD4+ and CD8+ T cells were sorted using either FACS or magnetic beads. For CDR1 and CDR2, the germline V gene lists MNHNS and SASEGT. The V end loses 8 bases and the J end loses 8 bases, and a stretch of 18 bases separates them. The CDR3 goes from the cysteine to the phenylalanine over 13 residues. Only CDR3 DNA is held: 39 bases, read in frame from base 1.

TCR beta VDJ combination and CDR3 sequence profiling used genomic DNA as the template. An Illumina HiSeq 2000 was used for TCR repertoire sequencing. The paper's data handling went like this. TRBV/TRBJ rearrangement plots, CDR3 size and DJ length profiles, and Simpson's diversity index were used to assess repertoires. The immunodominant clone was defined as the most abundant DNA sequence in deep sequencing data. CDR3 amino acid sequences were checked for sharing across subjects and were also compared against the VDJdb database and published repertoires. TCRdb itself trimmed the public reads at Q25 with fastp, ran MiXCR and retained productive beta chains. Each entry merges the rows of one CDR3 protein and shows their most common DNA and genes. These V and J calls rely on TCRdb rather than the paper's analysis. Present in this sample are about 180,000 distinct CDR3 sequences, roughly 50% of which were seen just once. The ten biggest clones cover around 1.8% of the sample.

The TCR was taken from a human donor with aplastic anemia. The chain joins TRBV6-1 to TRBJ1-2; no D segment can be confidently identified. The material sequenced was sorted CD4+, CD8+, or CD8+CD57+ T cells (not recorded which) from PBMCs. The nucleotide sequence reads TGTGCCAGCTCCGCTGACCTTGTAGTCGGCTACACCTTC. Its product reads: CASSADLVVGYTF.